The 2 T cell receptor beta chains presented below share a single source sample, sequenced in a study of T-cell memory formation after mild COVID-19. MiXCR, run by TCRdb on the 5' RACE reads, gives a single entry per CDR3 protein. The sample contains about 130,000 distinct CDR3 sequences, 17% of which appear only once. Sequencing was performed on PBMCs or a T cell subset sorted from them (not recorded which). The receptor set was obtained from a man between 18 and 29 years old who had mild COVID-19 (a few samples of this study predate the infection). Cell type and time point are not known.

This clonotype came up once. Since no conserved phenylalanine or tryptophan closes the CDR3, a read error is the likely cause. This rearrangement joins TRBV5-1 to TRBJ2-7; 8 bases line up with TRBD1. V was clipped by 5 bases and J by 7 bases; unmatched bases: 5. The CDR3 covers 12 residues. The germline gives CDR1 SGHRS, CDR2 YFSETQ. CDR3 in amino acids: CASRSTGGEQYL. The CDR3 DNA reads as TGCGCCAGCAGAAGTACAGGGGGAGAGCAGTACTTA.

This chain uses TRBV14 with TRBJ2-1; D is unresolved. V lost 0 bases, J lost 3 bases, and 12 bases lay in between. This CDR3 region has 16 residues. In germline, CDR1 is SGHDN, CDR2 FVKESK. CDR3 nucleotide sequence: TGTGCCAGCAGCCAAGACGGACGGACGAACTACAATGAGCAGTTCTTC. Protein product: CASSQDGRTNYNEQFF.